The 5 T cell receptor beta chains in this list originate from one sample, sequenced in a study of cytomegalovirus exposure and HLA in healthy donors. The PCR used 60 Vbeta and 13 Jbeta primers. Profiling relied on immunoSEQ multiplex PCR, and the TCRdb table lists in-frame clones only, not all of them. The sample records about 150,000 clones, around two thirds being singletons. The specimen was PBMCs. The receptor set was obtained from a woman aged 18-30 years in good health and CMV-seronegative.

This chain links TRBV7-3 with TRBJ2-5; TRBD1 matches 7 bases. J gave up 1 base and V 0 bases, and 11 bases lay outside the gene matches. The CDR3 contains 18 residues. Germline V lookup: CDR1 SGHTA, CDR2 FQGTGA. In DNA, the CDR3 is TGTGCCAGCAGCTTAACGGCGGCGACAGGGACGGTCCAAGAGACCCAGTACTTC. Its protein is CASSLTAATGTVQETQYF.

This clone is a singleton in its sample. The rearrangement links TRBV11-3 to TRBJ2-3; 8 bases are a match to TRBD1. CDR3 length: 15 residues. Germline CDR1 is SGHNT and CDR2 is YENEEA. V gave up 4 bases and J gave up 0 bases; unmatched junction bases: 3. The CDR3 region has the DNA TGTGCCAGCAGCTCCGACAGGGGTAGCACAGATACGCAGTATTTT. This sequence encodes CASSSDRGSTDTQYF. The whole variable domain, filled in from reference TRBV11-3 and TRBJ2-3, reads EAGVVQSPRYKIIEKKQPVAFWCNPISGHNTLYWYLQNLGQGPELLIRYENEEAVDDSQLPKDRFSAERLKGVDSTLKIQPAELGDSAVYLCASSSDRGSTDTQYFGPGTRLTVL.

This clone was detected once. CDR3: CASSYSGGLETQYF. DNA for the CDR3: TGTGCCAGCAGTTACTCGGGGGGGCTTGAGACCCAGTACTTC. The genes are TRBV6-6 and TRBJ2-5; the D gene is possibly TRBD2 (7 bases). The germline V and J ends were trimmed by 0 bases and 5 bases, with 10 bases remaining between them. Germline CDR1 reads MNHNY; CDR2 reads SVGAGI (reference sequence). This CDR3 is 14 amino acids long.

This chain links TRBV15 with TRBJ1-5; a weak D match, TRBD1 (5 bases). The ends were cut back, 6 bases at V and 1 base at J, with 13 bases in the middle. Germline CDR1 reads LNHNV; CDR2 reads YYDKDF (reference sequence). The CDR3 contains 15 residues. The CDR3 reads CATSLSRGSNQPQHF. The CDR3, as DNA: TGTGCCACCAGTTTATCCCGGGGGAGCAATCAGCCCCAGCATTTT.

V is TRBV11-2 and J is TRBJ1-3; D is unresolved. Deletions cut 4 bases from V and 1 base from J, with 8 bases between. There are 14 residues in the CDR3. Germline CDR1 reads SGHAT; CDR2 reads FQNNGV. CDR3: CASSSRGSGNTIYF. CDR3 sequence (DNA): TGTGCCAGCAGCTCTCGGGGATCTGGAAACACCATATATTTT.